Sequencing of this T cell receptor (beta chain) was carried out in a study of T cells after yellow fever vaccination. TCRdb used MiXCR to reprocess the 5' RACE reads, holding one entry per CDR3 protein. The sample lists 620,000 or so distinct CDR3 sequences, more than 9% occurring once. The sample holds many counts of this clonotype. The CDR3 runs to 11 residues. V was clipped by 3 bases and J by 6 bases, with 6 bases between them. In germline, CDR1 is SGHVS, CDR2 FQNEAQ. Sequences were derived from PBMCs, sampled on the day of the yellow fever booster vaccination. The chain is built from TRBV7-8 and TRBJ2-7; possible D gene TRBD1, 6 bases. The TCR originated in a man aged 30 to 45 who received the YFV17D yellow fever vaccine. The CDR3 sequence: CASSFRGEQYF. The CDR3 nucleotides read TGTGCCAGCAGCTTCAGGGGCGAGCAGTACTTC.